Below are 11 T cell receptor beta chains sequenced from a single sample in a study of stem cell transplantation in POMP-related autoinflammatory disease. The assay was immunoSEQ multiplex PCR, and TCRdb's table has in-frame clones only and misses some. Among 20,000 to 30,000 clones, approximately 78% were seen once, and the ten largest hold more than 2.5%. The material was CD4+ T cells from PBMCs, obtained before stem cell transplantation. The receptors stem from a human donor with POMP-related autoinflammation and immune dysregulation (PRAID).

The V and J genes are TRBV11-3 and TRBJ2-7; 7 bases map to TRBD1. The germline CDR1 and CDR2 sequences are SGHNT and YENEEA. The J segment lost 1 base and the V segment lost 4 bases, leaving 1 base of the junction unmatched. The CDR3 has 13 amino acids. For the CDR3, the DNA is TGTGCCAGCAGCTGGGGACAGTCCTACGAGCAGTACTTC. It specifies CASSWGQSYEQYF.

Written as DNA, the CDR3 is TGTGCCAGCAGTTCCGGACTAGCGGGAGTAGATACGCAGTATTTT. It yields the protein CASSSGLAGVDTQYF. This chain links TRBV2 with TRBJ2-3; 13 bases agree with TRBD2. V dropped 5 bases and J dropped 5; count of bases not matched to a gene: 4. The CDR3 is 15 residues long. Germline CDR1 and CDR2: SNHLY and FYNNEI.

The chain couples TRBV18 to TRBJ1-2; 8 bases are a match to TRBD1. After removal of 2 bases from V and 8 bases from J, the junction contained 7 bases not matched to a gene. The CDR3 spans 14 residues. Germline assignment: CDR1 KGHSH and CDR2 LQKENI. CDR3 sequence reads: CASSPKTGAGGYTF. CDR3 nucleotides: TGTGCCAGCTCACCAAAGACAGGGGCAGGAGGCTACACCTTC.

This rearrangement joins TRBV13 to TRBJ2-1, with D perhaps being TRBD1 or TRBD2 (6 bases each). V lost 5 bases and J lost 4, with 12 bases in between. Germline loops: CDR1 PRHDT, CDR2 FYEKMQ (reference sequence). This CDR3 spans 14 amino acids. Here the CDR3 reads CASSTWGAYNEQFF. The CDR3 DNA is TGTGCCAGCAGCACGTGGGGGGCGTACAATGAGCAGTTCTTC. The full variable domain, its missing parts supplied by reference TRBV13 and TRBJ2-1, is AAGVIQSPRHLIKEKRETATLKCYPIPRHDTVYWYQQGPGQDPQFLISFYEKMQSDKGSIPDRFSAQQFSDYHSELNMSSLELGDSALYFCASSTWGAYNEQFFGPGTRLTVL.

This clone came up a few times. The CDR3 DNA sequence: TGTGCCAGCAGCGCCCTCCTAAGGGACAGGGACTACAATGAGCAGTTCTTC. Its translation: CASSALLRDRDYNEQFF. This rearrangement joins TRBV7-9 to TRBJ2-1, with 9 bases aligning to TRBD1. Germline V gene lookup returns CDR1 SEHNR and CDR2 FQNEAQ (reference sequence). The CDR3 has 17 residues. V was clipped by 5 bases and J by 3 bases; unmatched bases: 11.

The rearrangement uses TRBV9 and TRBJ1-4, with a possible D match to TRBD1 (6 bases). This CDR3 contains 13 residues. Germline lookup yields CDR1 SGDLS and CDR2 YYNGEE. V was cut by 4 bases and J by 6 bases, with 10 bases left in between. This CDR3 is CASSPGAHEKLFF. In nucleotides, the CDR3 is TGTGCCAGCAGCCCAGGGGCCCATGAAAAACTGTTTTTT.

DNA for the CDR3: TGTGCCAGTAGTACCACAGGTGGCAATCAGCCCCAGCATTTT. Its translation is CASSTTGGNQPQHF. The genes are TRBV19 and TRBJ1-5, with D possibly being TRBD1 (5 bases). CDR1 is LNHDA, CDR2 SQIVND, per germline (reference sequence). CDR3 length: 14 residues. Trimming took 4 bases from V and 2 from J, leaving 9 bases between them.

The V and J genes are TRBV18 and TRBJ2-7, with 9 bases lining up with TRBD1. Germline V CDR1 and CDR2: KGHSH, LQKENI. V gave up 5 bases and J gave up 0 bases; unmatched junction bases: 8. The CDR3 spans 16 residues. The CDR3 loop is CASSSGQGPYSYEQYF. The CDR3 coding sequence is TGTGCCAGCTCATCGGGACAGGGCCCCTACTCCTACGAGCAGTACTTC.

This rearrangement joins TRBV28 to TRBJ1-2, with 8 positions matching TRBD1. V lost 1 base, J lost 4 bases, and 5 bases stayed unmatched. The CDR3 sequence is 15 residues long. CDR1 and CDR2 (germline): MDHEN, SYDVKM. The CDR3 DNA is TGTGCCAGCAGTTTATTGGGACAGGCCAGCTATGGCTACACCTTC. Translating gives CASSLLGQASYGYTF.

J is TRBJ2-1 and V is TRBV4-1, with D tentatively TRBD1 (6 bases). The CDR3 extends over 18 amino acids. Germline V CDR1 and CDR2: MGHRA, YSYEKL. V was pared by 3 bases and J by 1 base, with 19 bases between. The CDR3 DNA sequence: TGCGCCAGCAGCCAGGGGGCCGGGGCCGAGGTATCCTACAATGAGCAGTTCTTC. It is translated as CASSQGAGAEVSYNEQFF.

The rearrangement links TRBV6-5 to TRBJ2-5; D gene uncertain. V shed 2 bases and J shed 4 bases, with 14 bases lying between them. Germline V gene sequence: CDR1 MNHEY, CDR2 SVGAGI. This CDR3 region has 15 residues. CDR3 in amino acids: CASSYMSGITETQYF. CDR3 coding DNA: TGTGCCAGCAGTTACATGAGTGGAATTACAGAGACCCAGTACTTC.